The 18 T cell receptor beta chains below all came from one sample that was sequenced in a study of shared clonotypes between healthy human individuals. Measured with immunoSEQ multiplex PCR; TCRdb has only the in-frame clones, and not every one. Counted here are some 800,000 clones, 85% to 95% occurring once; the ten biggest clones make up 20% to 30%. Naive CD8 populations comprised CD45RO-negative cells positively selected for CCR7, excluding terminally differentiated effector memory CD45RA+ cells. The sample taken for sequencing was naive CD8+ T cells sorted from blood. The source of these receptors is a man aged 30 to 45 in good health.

CDR3 sequence reads: CASSLLPGQAKNIQYF. The CDR3 DNA sequence: TGTGCCAGCAGCTTATTACCGGGGCAAGCCAAAAACATTCAGTACTTC. The rearrangement uses TRBV7-9 and TRBJ2-4; D is perhaps TRBD1 or TRBD2 (5 bases each). V lost 2 bases to trimming and J lost 0 bases, with 11 bases between them. The CDR3 sequence is 16 residues long. The V gene's germline CDR1 is SEHNR and CDR2 FQNEAQ (reference sequence). Drawing the rest from reference TRBV7-9 and TRBJ2-4, the complete variable domain is DTGVSQNPRHKITKRGQNVTFRCDPISEHNRLYWYRQTLGQGPEFLTYFQNEAQLEKSRLLSDRFSAERPKGSFSTLEIQRTEQGDSAMYLCASSLLPGQAKNIQYFGAGTRLSVL.

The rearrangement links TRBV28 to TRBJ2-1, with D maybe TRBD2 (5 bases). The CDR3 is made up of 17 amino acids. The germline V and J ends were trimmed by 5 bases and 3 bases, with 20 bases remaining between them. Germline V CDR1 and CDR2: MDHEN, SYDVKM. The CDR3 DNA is TGTGCCAGCAGTCCGTCAGTAACGGGTGGACTCTACAATGAGCAGTTCTTC. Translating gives CASSPSVTGGLYNEQFF.

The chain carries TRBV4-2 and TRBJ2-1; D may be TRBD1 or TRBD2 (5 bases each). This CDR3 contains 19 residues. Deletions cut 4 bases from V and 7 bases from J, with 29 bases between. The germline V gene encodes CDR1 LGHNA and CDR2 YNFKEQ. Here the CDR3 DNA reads TGTGCCAGCAGCCCGTCCATTGGGCCCGGGACCTTAAAGAGGAATGAGCAGTTCTTC. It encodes CASSPSIGPGTLKRNEQFF.

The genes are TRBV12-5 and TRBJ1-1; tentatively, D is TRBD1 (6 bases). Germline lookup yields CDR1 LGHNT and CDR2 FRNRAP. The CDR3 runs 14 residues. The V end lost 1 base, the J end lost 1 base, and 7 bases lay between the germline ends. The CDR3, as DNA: TGTGCTAGTGGTTTGGGGGGGGCGAACACTGAAGCTTTCTTT. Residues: CASGLGGANTEAFF.

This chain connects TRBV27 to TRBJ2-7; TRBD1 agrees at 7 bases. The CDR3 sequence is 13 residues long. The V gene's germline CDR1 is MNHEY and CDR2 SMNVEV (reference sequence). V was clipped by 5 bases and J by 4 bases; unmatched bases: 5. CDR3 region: CASSMTGMYEQYF. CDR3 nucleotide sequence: TGTGCCAGCAGTATGACAGGGATGTACGAGCAGTACTTC.

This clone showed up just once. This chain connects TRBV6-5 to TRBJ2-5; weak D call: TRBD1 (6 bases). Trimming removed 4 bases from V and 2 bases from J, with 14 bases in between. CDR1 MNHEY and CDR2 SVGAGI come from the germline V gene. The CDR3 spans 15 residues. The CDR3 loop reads CASSSRDTLQETQYF. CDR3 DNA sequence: TGTGCCAGCAGTTCCCGGGACACCTTACAAGAGACCCAGTACTTC.

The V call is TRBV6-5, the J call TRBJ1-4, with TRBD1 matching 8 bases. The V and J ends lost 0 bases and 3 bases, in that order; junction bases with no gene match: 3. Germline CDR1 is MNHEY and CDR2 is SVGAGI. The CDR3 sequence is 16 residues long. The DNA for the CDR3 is TGTGCCAGCAGTTACTCGAAGACAGGGGCTAATGAAAAACTGTTTTTT. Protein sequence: CASSYSKTGANEKLFF.

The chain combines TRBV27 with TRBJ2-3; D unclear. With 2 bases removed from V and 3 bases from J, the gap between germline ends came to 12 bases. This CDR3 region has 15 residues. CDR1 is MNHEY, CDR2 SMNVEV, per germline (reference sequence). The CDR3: CASSLGPGWTDTQYF. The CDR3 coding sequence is TGTGCCAGCAGTTTAGGTCCGGGTTGGACAGATACGCAGTATTTT.

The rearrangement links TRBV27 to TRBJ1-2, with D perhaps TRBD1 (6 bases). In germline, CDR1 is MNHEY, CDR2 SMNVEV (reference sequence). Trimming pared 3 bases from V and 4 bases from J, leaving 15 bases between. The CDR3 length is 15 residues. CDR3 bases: TGTGCCAGCAGTTTGCGCCGGGACATGGGCTATGGCTACACCTTC. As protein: CASSLRRDMGYGYTF.

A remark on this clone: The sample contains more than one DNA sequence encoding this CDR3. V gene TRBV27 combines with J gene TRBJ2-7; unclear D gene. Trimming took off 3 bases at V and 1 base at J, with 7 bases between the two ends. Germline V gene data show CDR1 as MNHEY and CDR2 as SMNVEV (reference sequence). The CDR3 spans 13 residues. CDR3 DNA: TGTGCCAGCAGTTTTGGGAAGTCCTACGAGCAGTACTTC. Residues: CASSFGKSYEQYF.

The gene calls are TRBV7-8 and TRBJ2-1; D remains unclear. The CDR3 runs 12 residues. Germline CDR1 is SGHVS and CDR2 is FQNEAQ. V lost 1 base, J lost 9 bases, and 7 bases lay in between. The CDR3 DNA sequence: TGTGCCAGCAGCTTAGGGTCCGTTGAGCAGTTCTTC. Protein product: CASSLGSVEQFF.

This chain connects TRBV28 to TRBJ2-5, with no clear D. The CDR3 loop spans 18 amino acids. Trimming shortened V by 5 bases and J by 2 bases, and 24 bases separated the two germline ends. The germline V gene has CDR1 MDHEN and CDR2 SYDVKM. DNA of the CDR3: TGTGCCAGCAGTCCGCCGGGTGGATCTGGAAAGTTGCAAGAGACCCAGTACTTC. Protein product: CASSPPGGSGKLQETQYF.

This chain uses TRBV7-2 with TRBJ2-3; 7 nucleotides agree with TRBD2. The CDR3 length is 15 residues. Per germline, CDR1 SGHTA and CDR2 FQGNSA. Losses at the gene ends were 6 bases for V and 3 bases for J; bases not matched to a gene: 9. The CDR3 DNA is TGTGCCAGCAGTCCCCCTAGCGGACGGACAGATACGCAGTATTTT. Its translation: CASSPPSGRTDTQYF. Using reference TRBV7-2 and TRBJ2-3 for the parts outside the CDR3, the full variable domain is GAGVSQSPSNKVTEKGKDVELRCDPISGHTALYWYRQSLGQGLEFLIYFQGNSAPDKSGLPSDRFSAERTGGSVSTLTIQRTQQEDSAVYLCASSPPSGRTDTQYFGPGTRLTVL.

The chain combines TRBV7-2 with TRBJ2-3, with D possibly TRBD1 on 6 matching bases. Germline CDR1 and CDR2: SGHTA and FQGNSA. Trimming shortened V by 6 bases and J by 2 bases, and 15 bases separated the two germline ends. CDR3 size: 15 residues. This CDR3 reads CASSSRTDHTDTQYF. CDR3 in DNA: TGTGCCAGCAGTTCTAGGACAGACCACACAGATACGCAGTATTTT.

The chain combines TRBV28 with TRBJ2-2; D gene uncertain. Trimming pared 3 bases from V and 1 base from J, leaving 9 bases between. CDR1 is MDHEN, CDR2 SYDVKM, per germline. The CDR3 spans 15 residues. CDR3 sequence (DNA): TGTGCCAGCAGTTTTTTGGTGGAGAACACCGGGGAGCTGTTTTTT. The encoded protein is CASSFLVENTGELFF.

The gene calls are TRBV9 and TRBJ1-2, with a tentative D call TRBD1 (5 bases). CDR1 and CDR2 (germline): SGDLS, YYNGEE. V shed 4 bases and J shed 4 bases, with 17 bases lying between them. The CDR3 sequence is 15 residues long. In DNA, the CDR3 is TGTGCCAGCAGCCCGGGACGCGGGGACCTCTATGGCTACACCTTC. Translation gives CASSPGRGDLYGYTF.

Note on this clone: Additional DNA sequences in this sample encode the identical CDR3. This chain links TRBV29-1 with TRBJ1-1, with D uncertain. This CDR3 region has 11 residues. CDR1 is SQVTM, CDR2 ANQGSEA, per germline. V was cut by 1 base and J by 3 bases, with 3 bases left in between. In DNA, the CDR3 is TGCAGCGTTGAAGTGGACACTGAAGCTTTCTTT. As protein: CSVEVDTEAFF. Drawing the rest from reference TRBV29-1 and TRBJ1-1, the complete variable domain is SAVISQKPSRDICQRGTSLTIQCQVDSQVTMMFWYRQQPGQSLTLIATANQGSEATYESGFVIDKFPISRPNLTFSTLTVSNMSPEDSSIYLCSVEVDTEAFFGQGTRLTVV.

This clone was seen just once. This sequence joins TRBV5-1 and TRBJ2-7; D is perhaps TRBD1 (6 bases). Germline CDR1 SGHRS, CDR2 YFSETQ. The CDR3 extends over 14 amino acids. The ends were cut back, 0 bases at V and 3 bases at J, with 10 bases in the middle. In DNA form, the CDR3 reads TGCGCCAGCAGCTTGGGACAGGACCTCTACGAGCAGTACTTC. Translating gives CASSLGQDLYEQYF.